The count of the clone carrying this TCR beta chain is one. This entry comes from a study of blood T cell repertoires in COVID-19. About the research overall: The analysed material was cDNA or gDNA that came from T cells, B-cell-depleted T cells, or PBMCs.

Original methodology: Estimation of nucleated cell counts was performed using reference gene primer amplification. Sequencing was performed with immunoSEQ multiplex PCR; in TCRdb, only in-frame clones are kept and a portion is missing. That table is the source of V, J and clone size, and D and trimming were worked out from the DNA. The data contain some 180,000 clones, 85% to 90% of them seen just once; the ten biggest clones take up 0.6% to 0.8%. The CDR3 has 12 residues. V lost 2 bases and J lost 3, with 8 bases in between. CDR1 and CDR2 (germline): SQVTM, ANQGSEA. The specimen was peripheral blood. The TCR was taken from a man aged 50-59 years with acute or convalescent COVID-19. V is TRBV29-1 and J is TRBJ2-7; D unresolved. The CDR3 sequence: CSVENAGYEQYF. CDR3 sequence (DNA): TGCAGCGTTGAAAATGCAGGCTACGAGCAGTACTTC.